A selection of T cell receptor beta chains follows, all from one sample in a study of cytomegalovirus exposure and HLA in healthy donors. Profiling relied on immunoSEQ multiplex PCR, and the TCRdb table lists in-frame clones only, not all of them. The data contain over 150,000 clones, around 72% of them singletons. The specimen was PBMCs. These receptors were taken from a woman aged 45-65 years in good health and CMV-seropositive. Each CDR3 is given with its conserved first and last residue. The D gene is left open where the match is weak. Expanded clones are given a class, and other clones once, few, many or no size at all.

>TRBV28|TRBJ1-2|.|.
CASHGGVGDYGYTF
TGTGCCAGCCACGGAGGGGTAGGGGACTATGGCTACACCTTC
>TRBV6-1|TRBJ1-4|.|.
CASSLEVEKLFF
TGTGCCAGCAGCCTAGAGGTTGAAAAACTGTTTTTT
>TRBV7-6|TRBJ1-6|.|TRBD1
CASSLTGSDSPLHF
TGTGCCAGCAGCTTGACAGGGTCTGATTCACCCCTCCACTTT
>TRBV28|TRBJ1-5|.|TRBD1
CASIQGGFGQPQHF
TGTGCCAGCATCCAGGGGGGTTTCGGGCAGCCCCAGCATTTT
>TRBV6-5|TRBJ1-3|.|.
CASSYAASSGNTIYF
TGTGCCAGCAGTTACGCCGCGAGCTCTGGAAACACCATATATTTT
>TRBV19|TRBJ1-1|few|TRBD1
CASSSSRQGKNTEAFF
TGTGCCAGTAGTTCATCAAGACAGGGGAAGAACACTGAAGCTTTCTTT
>TRBV4-2|TRBJ2-7|few|TRBD2
CASSQNSGSASYEQYF
TGTGCCAGCAGCCAAAATAGCGGGAGCGCTTCCTACGAGCAGTACTTC
>TRBV28|TRBJ1-5|.|.
CASSRPETDLQPQHF
TGTGCCAGCAGTAGGCCGGAGACAGATTTACAGCCCCAGCATTTT
>TRBV28|TRBJ2-7|once|TRBD2
CASSSTGTSESYEQYF
TGTGCCAGCAGCTCAACAGGGACTAGCGAGTCCTACGAGCAGTACTTC
>TRBV7-2|TRBJ2-7|.|.
CASSSPRQSGLPPREQYF
TGTGCCAGCAGCTCACCTCGCCAATCAGGCTTACCCCCTCGCGAGCAGTACTTC
>TRBV18|TRBJ2-2|.|TRBD2
CASRRSGGQANTGELFF
TGTGCCAGCCGAAGAAGCGGGGGGCAGGCGAACACCGGGGAGCTGTTTTTT
>TRBV27|TRBJ1-2|few|TRBD1
CASSLDRGSLVWGYTF
TGTGCCAGCAGCCTTGACAGGGGCTCTTTGGTTTGGGGCTACACCTTC
>TRBV6-1|TRBJ2-7|once|TRBD1
CASSHGPDRAYEQYF
TGTGCCAGCAGCCATGGCCCGGACAGGGCCTACGAGCAGTACTTC
>TRBV30|TRBJ1-4|.|.
CAWSVGWTRVIANEKLFF
TGTGCCTGGAGCGTGGGCTGGACCAGGGTTATTGCTAATGAAAAACTGTTTTTT
>TRBV7-2|TRBJ1-4|.|.
CASSLVSGFNEKLFF
TGTGCCAGCAGCTTAGTATCAGGGTTTAATGAAAAACTGTTTTTT
>TRBV11-3|TRBJ2-3|once|.
CASSLYPSMHF
TGTGCCAGCAGCTTATACCCTAGCATGCATTTT
>TRBV5-5|TRBJ1-5|.|TRBD1
CASSSRTGSGNQPQHF
TGTGCCAGCAGCTCTCGGACAGGGTCGGGCAATCAGCCCCAGCATTTT
>TRBV2|TRBJ1-2|.|.
CASRKGDSHYGYTF
TGTGCCAGCCGCAAAGGCGACAGCCACTATGGCTACACCTTC
>TRBV7-9|TRBJ2-1|.|TRBD2
CSSSQARRGLAGGRNEQFF
TGTTCCAGCAGCCAAGCCCGTCGTGGACTAGCGGGAGGGAGGAATGAGCAGTTCTTC
>TRBV7-2|TRBJ2-1|few|TRBD2
CASSFGGGAYNEQFF
TGTGCCAGCAGCTTCGGCGGGGGAGCCTACAATGAGCAGTTCTTC
>TRBV15|TRBJ1-4|.|.
CATRNRLGEKLFF
TGTGCCACCAGGAACAGGCTTGGGGAAAAACTGTTTTTT
>TRBV28|TRBJ2-7|.|TRBD1
CASSTGQGSYEQYF
TGTGCCAGCAGTACCGGACAGGGAAGCTACGAGCAGTACTTC
>TRBV14|TRBJ1-4|few|TRBD1
CASSPSWDRERPGPYEKLFF
TGTGCCAGCAGCCCCTCCTGGGACAGGGAGCGCCCGGGGCCTTATGAAAAACTGTTTTTT
>TRBV2|TRBJ2-7|.|TRBD1
CASSEGTVGYEQYF
TGTGCCAGCAGTGAGGGGACAGTGGGCTACGAGCAGTACTTC
>TRBV11-2|TRBJ2-1|.|TRBD2
CASSLGTSAYNEQFF
TGTGCCAGCAGCTTAGGGACTAGCGCTTACAATGAGCAGTTCTTC
>TRBV19|TRBJ1-3|.|.
CASRRAGPGNTIYF
TGTGCCAGTCGACGGGCAGGGCCTGGAAACACCATATATTTT
>TRBV18|TRBJ2-1|.|TRBD2
CASPPSGSSYNEQFF
TGTGCCAGCCCCCCTAGCGGGAGCTCCTACAATGAGCAGTTCTTC
>TRBV25-1|TRBJ2-3|medium-sized|TRBD2
CASSEPSLGGDTQYF
TGTGCCAGCAGTGAACCGAGTTTGGGAGGGGATACGCAGTATTTT
>TRBV2|TRBJ2-5|.|.
CASAWGPSVQETQYF
TGTGCCAGCGCTTGGGGTCCTAGCGTGCAAGAGACCCAGTACTTC
>TRBV5-1|TRBJ1-1|.|.
CASSPGLLNTEAFF
TGCGCCAGCAGCCCTGGACTCCTGAACACTGAAGCTTTCTTT
>TRBV30|TRBJ1-4|.|TRBD1
CAWSPWTGVEKLFF
TGTGCCTGGAGTCCTTGGACAGGGGTTGAAAAACTGTTTTTT
>TRBV28|TRBJ1-2|few|TRBD1
CASRTGGGYGYTF
TGTGCCAGCAGGACAGGGGGCGGCTATGGCTACACCTTC
>TRBV19|TRBJ1-2|.|.
CASSISNSIMGYTF
TGTGCCAGTAGTATATCAAACAGTATCATGGGCTACACCTTC
>TRBV5-1|TRBJ1-1|.|.
CASTLSVGGNTEAFF
TGCGCCAGCACCCTTTCGGTGGGGGGGAACACTGAAGCTTTCTTT
>TRBV7-9|TRBJ2-7|.|.
CASSSSSSYEQYF
TGTGCCAGCAGCTCGTCTTCCTCCTACGAGCAGTACTTC
>TRBV29-1|TRBJ2-1|.|.
CSAVMVYSSYNEQFF
TGCAGCGCCGTAATGGTCTACAGCTCCTACAATGAGCAGTTCTTC
>TRBV19|TRBJ2-7|once|TRBD2
CASSIAASGVYEQYF
TGTGCCAGTAGTATAGCGGCTAGCGGGGTATACGAGCAGTACTTC
>TRBV9|TRBJ2-3|.|.
CASSVRSPPDTQYF
TGTGCCAGCAGCGTTAGAAGCCCTCCAGATACGCAGTATTTT
>TRBV4-1|TRBJ2-7|.|.
CASSHPLQRDSAHSYEQYF
TGCGCCAGCAGCCACCCCCTCCAACGCGACAGCGCGCATTCCTACGAGCAGTACTTC
>TRBV19|TRBJ2-2|few|TRBD2
CASSMNSGITGELFF
TGTGCCAGTAGTATGAATAGCGGGATCACCGGGGAGCTGTTTTTT
>TRBV10-3|TRBJ2-7|.|TRBD2
CAISGTSGAYEQYF
TGTGCCATCAGTGGGACTAGTGGGGCCTACGAGCAGTACTTC
>TRBV5-6|TRBJ2-7|.|TRBD1
CASSLERVSGTGYSYEQYF
TGTGCCAGCAGCCTAGAGAGAGTTTCCGGGACAGGGTATTCCTACGAGCAGTACTTC
>TRBV9|TRBJ1-4|.|TRBD1
CASSPWDREVEKLFF
TGTGCCAGCAGCCCCTGGGACAGGGAGGTTGAAAAACTGTTTTTT
>TRBV30|TRBJ1-2|once|TRBD1
CASPGQGYYGYTF
TGTGCCTCCCCCGGACAGGGATACTATGGCTACACCTTC
>TRBV19|TRBJ1-3|.|TRBD1
CASSRARTGTGNTIYF
TGTGCCAGTAGTAGGGCTAGGACAGGGACTGGAAACACCATATATTTT
>TRBV15|TRBJ1-1|.|TRBD1
CATIKLQGSGTEAFF
TGTGCCACCATTAAACTACAGGGGTCAGGCACTGAAGCTTTCTTT
>TRBV28|TRBJ1-4|.|TRBD1
CASSHAGTGGNEKLFF
TGTGCCAGCAGTCATGCCGGGACAGGGGGGAATGAAAAACTGTTTTTT
>TRBV10-3|TRBJ2-7|.|TRBD2
CATRTSGGDHYEQYF
TGTGCCACCAGGACTAGCGGGGGAGACCACTACGAGCAGTACTTC
>TRBV5-1|TRBJ2-1|.|.
CASSLASGSGSYNEQFF
TGCGCCAGCAGCTTGGCCTCGGGGTCAGGCTCCTACAATGAGCAGTTCTTC
>TRBV19|TRBJ1-2|.|.
CASRPGWNYGYTF
TGTGCCAGTAGACCAGGGTGGAACTATGGCTACACCTTC
>TRBV4-3|TRBJ1-1|once|TRBD1
CASSHRPGTGTMNTEAFF
TGCGCCAGCAGCCATAGACCCGGGACAGGAACTATGAACACTGAAGCTTTCTTT
>TRBV30|TRBJ1-3|.|.
CAWDATPSSGNTIYF
TGTGCCTGGGATGCGACCCCTAGCTCTGGAAACACCATATATTTT
>TRBV5-6|TRBJ1-4|.|TRBD1
CASSSDRGREKLFF
TGTGCCAGCAGCTCGGACAGGGGGCGGGAAAAACTGTTTTTT
>TRBV4-2|TRBJ1-4|.|.
CASSQEPGYEKLFF
TGTGCCAGCAGCCAAGAACCGGGATATGAAAAACTGTTTTTT
>TRBV30|TRBJ1-1|.|.
CAWRRLNTEAFF
TGTGCCTGGAGGAGGTTGAACACTGAAGCTTTCTTT
>TRBV5-4|TRBJ2-5|.|.
CASSVLGTHGTQYF
TGTGCCAGCAGCGTTCTCGGGACACACGGGACCCAGTACTTC
>TRBV11-2|TRBJ2-7|.|TRBD1
CASSLGQGAWYEQYF
TGTGCCAGCAGCTTAGGACAGGGGGCTTGGTACGAGCAGTACTTC